The 2 T cell receptor beta chains given below trace back to one sample, sequenced in a study of blood T cell repertoires in COVID-19. The table came from immunoSEQ multiplex PCR; TCRdb's copy has only in-frame clones and leaves some out. The table includes fewer than 350,000 clones, around 90% detected once. Sequences were obtained from PBMCs or T cells enriched from blood (not recorded which). The receptors stem from a woman in her twenties or thirties who had recovered from COVID-19.

This sequence joins TRBV7-9 and TRBJ1-6, with D unresolved. V lost 8 bases, J lost 5 bases, and 10 bases lay in between. The CDR3 is made up of 13 amino acids. Germline CDR1 reads SEHNR; CDR2 reads FQNEAQ (reference sequence). The CDR3 DNA reads as TGTGCCAGCCGCGCAGGCAATAATTCACCCCTCCACTTT. Translated, it gives CASRAGNNSPLHF.

V and J are TRBV19 and TRBJ2-5; 7 bases agree with TRBD1. Germline trimming cut 5 bases from V and 0 bases from J; bases unmatched to any gene: 6. Germline loops: CDR1 LNHDA, CDR2 SQIVND (reference sequence). There are 15 residues in the CDR3. CDR3 residues: CASSLPDRDQETQYF. CDR3 in DNA: TGTGCCAGTAGTCTCCCAGACAGGGACCAAGAGACCCAGTACTTC.